This record looks at one TCR beta chain sequence and its context. Germline V gene data show CDR1 as SGHVS and CDR2 as FNYEAQ. V lost 1 base to trimming and J lost 5 bases, with 5 bases between them. The CDR3 loop spans 12 amino acids. Produced via immunoSEQ multiplex PCR; TCRdb's table is partial and in-frame only. This sample has roughly 80,000 clones, with around 94% found just once. These data come from a study of technical replicates of blood from several donors. The sequencing input was T cells isolated from PBMCs. J is TRBJ1-1 and V is TRBV7-6, with unresolved D. This clonotype was obtained from a human donor in good health. CDR3 sequence: CASSLGETEAFF. CDR3 in DNA: TGTGCCAGCAGCTTAGGAGAGACTGAAGCTTTCTTT.